This T cell receptor (beta chain) stems from a study of blood T cells in healthy people across ages. Sample-barcoded 5' priming and a J-beta primer mix drove a second PCR of about 6 to 12 cycles. The study obtained at least 2.5 million CDR3-containing paired-end reads from every sample. TCRdb itself ran the 5' RACE reads through MiXCR, one entry per CDR3 protein. The table includes about 1.5 million distinct CDR3 sequences, 42% detected once. This CDR3 is built from 16 residues. V was clipped by 5 bases and J by 1 base; unmatched bases: 8. The germline CDR1 and CDR2 sequences are MNHEY and SVGEGT. Donors each provided 9.5 to 10 milliliters of peripheral blood. Worth noting for this clonotype: Antigen: not known.

Study-level points and caveats: Samples with more naive T cells showed higher observed beta diversity. Unsorted PBMC material precluded a definitive naive versus antigen-experienced comparison.

The chain recombines TRBV6-2 or TRBV6-3 with TRBJ1-5; 7 bases are a match to TRBD1. Material: blood. The TCR was taken from a young woman in good health. CDR3 residues: CASSDRVFGSNQPQHF. In nucleotides, the CDR3 is TGTGCCAGCAGTGACAGGGTGTTTGGGAGCAATCAGCCCCAGCATTTT.